The rows below give T cell receptor beta chains drawn from one sample of a study of blood T cell repertoires in COVID-19. Profiled with immunoSEQ multiplex PCR; TCRdb holds only in-frame clones, not every one. The table includes 150,000 or so clones, 65% to 90% detected once. Input material: peripheral blood. These receptors came from a woman aged 55-69 years with COVID-19, enrolled during active disease. CDR3s include the opening cysteine and the closing phenylalanine or tryptophan. A D gene is named only where the DNA matches it firmly. Clone size appears in some rows only: once, few, many, or a class for an expanded clone.

once,TRBJ1-5,TRBV18,NA,CASSLQGSNSNQPQHF,TGTGCCAGCTCCCTGCAGGGGTCGAATAGCAATCAGCCCCAGCATTTT
NA,TRBJ1-1,TRBV7-8,NA,CASSLEGGTEAFF,TGTGCCAGCAGCTTAGAGGGAGGGACTGAAGCTTTCTTT
NA,TRBJ1-2,TRBV5-1,NA,CASTLDSPEGYTF,TGCGCCAGCACCCTGGACTCTCCGGAGGGCTACACCTTC
NA,TRBJ2-2,TRBV5-6,NA,CASSLLTGELFF,TGTGCCAGCAGCTTACTGACCGGGGAGCTGTTTTTT
NA,TRBJ1-1,TRBV6-6,TRBD1,CASSSADRGDITEAFF,TGTGCCAGCAGTTCCGCTGACAGGGGAGATATCACTGAAGCTTTCTTT
NA,TRBJ1-2,TRBV18,NA,CASSPARANYGYTF,TGTGCCAGCTCACCAGCCAGGGCCAACTATGGCTACACCTTC
NA,TRBJ1-1,TRBV2,NA,CASSAALAGTEAFF,TGTGCCAGCAGCGCGGCACTTGCGGGCACTGAAGCTTTCTTT
NA,TRBJ2-5,TRBV9,TRBD2,CASSVAPAGMETQYF,TGTGCCAGCAGCGTAGCCCCAGCGGGGATGGAGACCCAGTACTTC
few,TRBJ1-1,TRBV27,NA,CASSFRRSSDTEAFF,TGTGCCAGCAGTTTTAGGAGGAGTTCGGACACTGAAGCTTTCTTT
NA,TRBJ2-1,TRBV18,NA,CASSPQLASAYNEQFF,TGTGCCAGCTCACCACAACTAGCTTCAGCCTACAATGAGCAGTTCTTC
NA,TRBJ2-1,TRBV28,NA,CASTRSSYEQFF,TGTGCCAGCACCCGATCTAGCTATGAGCAGTTCTTC
NA,TRBJ1-5,TRBV7-2,TRBD1,CASSLVTGGSHQPQHF,TGTGCCAGCAGCTTAGTTACAGGGGGAAGTCATCAGCCCCAGCATTTT
few,TRBJ1-6,TRBV2,TRBD1,CASSADRDSPLHF,TGTGCCAGCAGTGCAGACAGGGACTCACCCCTCCACTTT
once,TRBJ2-7,TRBV5-1,NA,CASSLGQGLGYEQYF,TGCGCCAGCAGCTTGGGGCAGGGTTTAGGCTACGAGCAGTACTTC
NA,TRBJ2-1,TRBV5-5,TRBD1,CASRDRNEQFF,TGTGCCAGCAGGGACAGGAATGAGCAGTTCTTC
NA,TRBJ1-5,TRBV27,NA,CASSSQGRQPQHF,TGTGCCAGCAGTTCACAGGGAAGACAGCCCCAGCATTTT
NA,TRBJ2-5,TRBV3-1/TRBV3-2,TRBD2,CASSAGLADQETQYF,TGTGCCAGCAGCGCGGGACTAGCGGACCAAGAGACCCAGTACTTC
once,TRBJ1-1,TRBV18,NA,CASSPIGGGTGSNTEAFF,TGTGCCAGCTCTCCCATAGGGGGGGGTACTGGCTCGAACACTGAAGCTTTCTTT
NA,TRBJ1-2,TRBV10-3,NA,CAISETAGSPIYGYTF,TGTGCCATCAGTGAGACGGCAGGCTCACCCATCTATGGCTACACCTTC
NA,TRBJ2-4,TRBV2,NA,CAGRGNIAKNIQYF,TGTGCCGGGAGGGGGAACATAGCCAAAAACATTCAGTACTTC
NA,TRBJ1-2,TRBV5-4,NA,CASSRDGGYYGYTF,TGTGCCAGCAGCCGGGACGGGGGGTACTATGGCTACACCTTC
NA,TRBJ2-2,TRBV5-1,NA,CASSLDILKNTGELFF,TGCGCCAGCAGCTTAGACATCCTCAAGAACACCGGGGAGCTGTTTTTT
few,TRBJ1-1,TRBV7-9,NA,CASSSRRGADTEAFF,TGTGCCAGCAGCTCCCGTCGGGGGGCGGACACTGAAGCTTTCTTT
NA,TRBJ1-5,TRBV6-5,NA,CASTPAGSNQPQHF,TGTGCCAGCACCCCAGCAGGGAGCAATCAGCCCCAGCATTTT
NA,TRBJ1-5,TRBV6-5,NA,CASRKQGSSNQPQHF,TGTGCCAGCAGGAAGCAGGGGAGCAGCAATCAGCCCCAGCATTTT
NA,TRBJ1-5,TRBV2,TRBD1,CASRGQGNQPQHF,TGTGCCAGCAGAGGACAGGGCAATCAGCCCCAGCATTTT
NA,TRBJ1-1,TRBV7-2,TRBD1,CASSQDRARTEAFF,TGTGCCAGCAGCCAAGACAGGGCGCGCACTGAAGCTTTCTTT
once,TRBJ2-3,TRBV7-9,TRBD2,CASSFSREGTDTQYF,TGTGCCAGCAGCTTCTCGCGGGAGGGCACAGATACGCAGTATTTT
NA,TRBJ1-5,TRBV18,NA,CASSPDGGNQPQHF,TGTGCCAGCTCACCCGACGGAGGCAATCAGCCCCAGCATTTT
once,TRBJ2-5,TRBV2,NA,CASKGGGSGETQYF,TGTGCCAGCAAGGGGGGCGGGAGTGGAGAGACCCAGTACTTC
NA,TRBJ1-4,TRBV7-9,TRBD1,CASSRWTGEKLFF,TGTGCCAGCAGCCGATGGACAGGGGAAAAACTGTTTTTT
once,TRBJ1-1,TRBV5-8,NA,CASRLRSIQGTEAFF,TGTGCCAGCAGACTTAGATCTATACAGGGAACTGAAGCTTTCTTT
NA,TRBJ2-7,TRBV6-2/TRBV6-3,TRBD2,CASSHGGSGSTYEQYF,TGTGCCAGCAGTCACGGGGGTAGCGGGAGTACCTACGAGCAGTACTTC
NA,TRBJ2-3,TRBV27,TRBD2,CASSYPGLAGVNTQYF,TGTGCCAGCAGTTACCCGGGACTAGCGGGGGTAAATACGCAGTATTTT
NA,TRBJ1-2,TRBV19,NA,CASSRDLGYGYTF,TGTGCCAGTAGTAGGGACTTAGGCTATGGCTACACCTTC
once,TRBJ2-4,TRBV19,NA,CASSIDWSLAKNIQYF,TGTGCCAGTAGTATAGATTGGAGTTTGGCCAAAAACATTCAGTACTTC
NA,TRBJ2-1,TRBV5-1,TRBD2,CASSLAFSGSKQFF,TGCGCCAGCAGCTTGGCGTTTAGCGGGTCCAAGCAGTTCTTC
NA,TRBJ1-1,TRBV3-1/TRBV3-2,TRBD1,CASSLGQGSTEAFF,TGTGCCAGCAGCTTGGGACAGGGGTCCACTGAAGCTTTCTTT
NA,TRBJ2-1,TRBV20-1,NA,CSAVARESTFF,TGCAGTGCTGTCGCCCGGGAAAGCACCTTCTTC
NA,TRBJ2-6,TRBV6-5,NA,CATSRSSGANVLTF,TGTGCCACCTCTAGGAGTTCTGGGGCCAACGTCCTGACTTTC
few,TRBJ1-2,TRBV18,TRBD1,CASSLGTTGTGGNYGYTF,TGTGCCAGCTCACTCGGGACTACCGGGACAGGGGGCAACTATGGCTACACCTTC
NA,TRBJ1-3,TRBV7-3,TRBD1,CASSPQGAADTIYF,TGTGCCAGCAGCCCACAGGGGGCAGCTGACACCATATATTTT
NA,TRBJ1-1,TRBV27,TRBD1,CASSDRRTGGGWDTEAFF,TGTGCCAGCAGTGACCGTCGGACAGGGGGAGGGTGGGACACTGAAGCTTTCTTT
few,TRBJ1-5,TRBV6-5,NA,CASNLYSSNQPQHF,TGTGCCAGCAACCTGTACAGCAGCAATCAGCCCCAGCATTTT
NA,TRBJ2-2,TRBV7-9,NA,CASSLQTVNTGELFF,TGTGCCAGCAGCTTACAGACAGTAAACACCGGGGAGCTGTTTTTT
NA,TRBJ1-1,TRBV11-3,NA,CASSLDRGAHLTEAFF,TGTGCCAGCAGCTTAGATCGGGGGGCGCATCTCACTGAAGCTTTCTTT
NA,TRBJ1-1,TRBV29-1,TRBD1,CSGRDREAFF,TGCAGCGGCCGGGACAGGGAAGCTTTCTTT
NA,TRBJ1-5,TRBV7-2,NA,CASSLGSQQDFRPQHF,TGTGCCAGCAGCTTAGGGTCCCAGCAGGATTTTCGGCCCCAGCATTTT
NA,TRBJ1-1,TRBV19,NA,CASSTLSRNTEAFF,TGTGCCAGTAGTACCCTATCACGGAACACTGAAGCTTTCTTT
NA,TRBJ2-2,TRBV30,NA,CAWSVGANTGELFF,TGTGCCTGGAGTGTGGGCGCGAACACCGGGGAGCTGTTTTTT
once,TRBJ2-7,TRBV2,NA,CASSEGIYEQYF,TGTGCCAGCAGTGAAGGTATATACGAGCAGTACTTC
NA,TRBJ2-1,TRBV10-3,TRBD2,CAISVGTSRNEQFF,TGTGCCATCAGTGTCGGGACTAGTCGCAATGAGCAGTTCTTC